The next 9 T cell receptor beta chains were all read from a single sample in a study of blood T cells in healthy people across ages. Through a sample-barcoded 5' primer and a J-beta primer mix, a second PCR was run for roughly 7 to 12 cycles. TCRdb independently ran MiXCR on the 5' RACE reads; one entry per CDR3 protein. The sample has about 640,000 distinct CDR3 sequences, about 30% seen once; the top ten hold around 14%. The sequencing sample was made of blood. Receptors were obtained from a woman older than 75 in good health.

This clonotype was picked up one time. The chain employs TRBV12-3 or TRBV12-4 and TRBJ1-2; a possible D gene is TRBD1 (6 bases). CDR3 length: 19 amino acids. V lost 0 bases to trimming and J lost 5 bases, with 25 bases between them. The CDR3 spells CASSLAMAGDNLHKYGYTF. CDR3 DNA sequence: TGTGCCAGCAGTTTAGCGATGGCAGGGGATAACCTACATAAGTATGGCTACACCTTC.

V usage is TRBV18 and J usage is TRBJ1-1, with 8 positions matching TRBD1. The CDR3 has 16 amino acids. CDR1 and CDR2 (germline): KGHSH, LQKENI. V lost 1 base, J lost 10 bases, and 14 bases stayed unmatched. CDR3 region: CASSPQRGDRQGRAFF. The CDR3 DNA reads TGTGCCAGCTCACCACAACGGGGTGACCGACAGGGGCGAGCTTTCTTT. The full variable domain, with the rest looked up from reference TRBV18 and TRBJ1-1, is NAGVMQNPRHLVRRRGQEARLRCSPMKGHSHVYWYRQLPEEGLKFMVYLQKENIIDESGMPKERFSAEFPKEGPSILRIQQVVRGDSAAYFCASSPQRGDRQGRAFFGQGTRLTVV.

This clonotype was observed at least ten times. The rearrangement links TRBV20-1 to TRBJ1-5; no reliable D call. V lost 3 bases, J lost 3 bases, and 9 bases lay in between. The V gene's germline CDR1 is DFQATT and CDR2 SNEGSKA (reference sequence). CDR3 length equals 13 residues. The CDR3 sequence: CSASFGNNQPQHF. The CDR3 region has the DNA TGCAGTGCTAGTTTCGGGAACAATCAGCCCCAGCATTTT.

This clonotype appeared a few times. The chain carries TRBV12-3 or TRBV12-4 and TRBJ1-2; maybe TRBD1 (6 bases). Trimming removed 5 bases from V and 8 bases from J, with 18 bases in between. The CDR3 is made up of 14 amino acids. The DNA of the CDR3 is TGTGCCAGCAGTCCGGACAGTCAGGTTTGGGGCTACACCTTC. Protein product: CASSPDSQVWGYTF.

The CDR3 region is CSVTDFRGANGFQETQYF. The CDR3 nucleotides read TGCAGCGTCACCGATTTCCGGGGGGCTAATGGGTTCCAAGAGACCCAGTACTTC. This chain links TRBV29-1 with TRBJ2-5; weak D call: TRBD2 (7 bases). Trimming stripped 6 bases from V and 1 base from J, with 27 bases between. Germline CDR1 is SQVTM and CDR2 is ANQGSEA. The CDR3 covers 18 residues.

The chain links TRBV6-2 or TRBV6-3 to TRBJ1-1, with D uncertain. Germline loops: CDR1 MNHEY, CDR2 SVGEGT. CDR3 length equals 14 residues. Trimming left V 8 bases short and J 2 bases short, with 15 bases between. This chain's CDR3 is CASGLQWGNTEAFF. CDR3 nucleotides: TGTGCCAGCGGTCTACAGTGGGGTAACACTGAAGCTTTCTTT.

The V and J genes are TRBV4-1 and TRBJ2-7; D gene uncertain. The germline V gene encodes CDR1 MGHRA and CDR2 YSYEKL. The CDR3 sequence is 14 residues long. V was trimmed by 1 base and J by 4 bases, leaving 11 bases between them. This chain's CDR3 is CASSQVISQYEQYF. The CDR3 DNA is TGCGCCAGCAGCCAAGTAATCAGTCAATACGAGCAGTACTTC.

This rearrangement joins TRBV19 to TRBJ2-7, with 8 bases lining up with TRBD1. The better agreement between TRBJ2-5 and the DNA end casts doubt on the J call. The CDR3 totals 15 residues. Per the germline V gene, CDR1 is LNHDA and CDR2 is SQIVND (reference sequence). The CDR3 loop is CASSIGTGTSKTQYF. In DNA form, the CDR3 reads TGTGCCAGTAGTATCGGGACAGGAACGTCGAAGACCCAGTACTTC.

There are a few counts of this clonotype. This chain links TRBV5-6 with TRBJ1-2; the D is unclear. In germline, CDR1 is SGHDT, CDR2 YYEEEE. This CDR3 comprises 15 residues. Trimming left V 0 bases short and J 4 bases short, with 13 bases between. The CDR3 DNA reads as TGTGCCAGCAGCTTGGCGTCGGGCAGTAGCTATGGCTACACCTTC. It encodes CASSLASGSSYGYTF.